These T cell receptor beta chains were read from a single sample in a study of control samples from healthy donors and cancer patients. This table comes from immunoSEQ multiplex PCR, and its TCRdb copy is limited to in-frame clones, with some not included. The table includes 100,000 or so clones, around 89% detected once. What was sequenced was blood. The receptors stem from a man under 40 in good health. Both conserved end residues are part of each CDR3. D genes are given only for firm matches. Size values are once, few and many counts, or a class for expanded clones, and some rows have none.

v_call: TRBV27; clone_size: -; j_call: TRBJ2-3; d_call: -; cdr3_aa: CASSPPIISTDTQYF; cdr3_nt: TGTGCCAGCAGTCCACCAATAATAAGCACAGATACGCAGTATTTT
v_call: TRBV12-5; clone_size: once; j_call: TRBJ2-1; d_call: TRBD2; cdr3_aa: CASGSGTSGTNARFF; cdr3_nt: TGTGCTAGTGGTTCTGGGACTAGCGGTACCAACGCACGGTTCTTC
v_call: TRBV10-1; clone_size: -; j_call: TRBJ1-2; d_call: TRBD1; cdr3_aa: CASSSRDRAYGYTF; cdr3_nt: TGCGCCAGCAGTAGCCGGGACAGGGCCTATGGCTACACCTTC
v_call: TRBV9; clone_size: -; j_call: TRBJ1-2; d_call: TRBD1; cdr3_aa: CASSVDLGTGGRGNYGYTF; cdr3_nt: TGTGCCAGCAGCGTAGATTTAGGGACAGGAGGAAGAGGTAACTATGGCTACACCTTC
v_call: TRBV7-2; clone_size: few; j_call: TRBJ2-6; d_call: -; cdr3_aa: CASSLDQTSGANVLTF; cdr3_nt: TGTGCCAGCAGCTTAGACCAGACCTCTGGGGCCAACGTCCTGACTTTC
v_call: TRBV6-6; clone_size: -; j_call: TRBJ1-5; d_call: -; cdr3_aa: CASSWTPGGNQPQHF; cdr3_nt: TGTGCCAGCAGTTGGACACCCGGGGGAAATCAGCCCCAGCATTTT
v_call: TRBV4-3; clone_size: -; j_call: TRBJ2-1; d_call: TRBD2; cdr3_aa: CASSQGGTSGSRRGRKQFF; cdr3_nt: TGCGCCAGCAGCCAAGGCGGGACTAGCGGGAGTCGGCGTGGTCGAAAGCAGTTCTTC
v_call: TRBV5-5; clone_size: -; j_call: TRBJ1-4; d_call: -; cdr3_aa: CASSPQGREKLFF; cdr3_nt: TGTGCCAGCAGCCCACAGGGTAGGGAAAAACTGTTTTTT
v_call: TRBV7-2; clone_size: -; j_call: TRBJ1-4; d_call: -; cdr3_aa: CASSVTGNNEKLFF; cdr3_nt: TGTGCCAGCAGCGTTACAGGGAATAATGAAAAACTGTTTTTT
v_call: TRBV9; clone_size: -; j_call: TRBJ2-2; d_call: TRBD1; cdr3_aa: CASSVETGATGELFF; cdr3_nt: TGTGCCAGCAGCGTAGAGACAGGGGCCACCGGGGAGCTGTTTTTT
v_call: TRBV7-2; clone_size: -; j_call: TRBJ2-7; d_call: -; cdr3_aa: CASSLYSYSTPYEQYF; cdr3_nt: TGTGCCAGCAGCTTATACTCCTACTCGACCCCCTACGAGCAGTACTTC
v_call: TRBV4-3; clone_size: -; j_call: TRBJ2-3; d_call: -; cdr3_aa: CASSQVSTTDTQYF; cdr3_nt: TGCGCCAGCAGCCAAGTCTCCACCACAGATACGCAGTATTTT
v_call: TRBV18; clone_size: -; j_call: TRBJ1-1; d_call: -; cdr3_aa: CASSPPGTPGTEAFF; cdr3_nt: TGTGCCAGCTCACCACCGGGGACACCCGGCACTGAAGCTTTCTTT
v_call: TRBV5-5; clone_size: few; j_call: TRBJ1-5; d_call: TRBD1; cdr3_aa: CASSLNRGDQPQHF; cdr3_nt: TGTGCCAGCAGCTTAAACAGGGGTGATCAGCCCCAGCATTTT
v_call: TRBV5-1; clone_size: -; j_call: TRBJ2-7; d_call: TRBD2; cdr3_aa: CASSLTGTSGRYEQYF; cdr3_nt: TGCGCCAGCAGCTTGACCGGGACTAGCGGCCGCTACGAGCAGTACTTC
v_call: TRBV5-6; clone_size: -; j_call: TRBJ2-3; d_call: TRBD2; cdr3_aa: CASSRLAGEIDTQYF; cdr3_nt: TGTGCCAGCAGCCGTCTAGCGGGAGAGATAGATACGCAGTATTTT
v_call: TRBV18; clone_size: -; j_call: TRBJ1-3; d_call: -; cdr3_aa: CASSTYTGNTIYF; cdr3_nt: TGTGCCAGCTCAACTTACACCGGAAACACCATATATTTT
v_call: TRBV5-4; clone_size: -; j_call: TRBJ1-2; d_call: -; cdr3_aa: CASSLGQSSGYTF; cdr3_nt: TGTGCCAGCAGCTTGGGACAGAGTTCGGGCTACACCTTC
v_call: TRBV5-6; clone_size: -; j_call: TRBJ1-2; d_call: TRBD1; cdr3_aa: CASSLWAGGAYGYTF; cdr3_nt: TGTGCCAGCAGCTTGTGGGCAGGGGGCGCCTACGGCTACACCTTC
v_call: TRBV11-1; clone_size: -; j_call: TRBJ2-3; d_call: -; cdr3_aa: CASSSGGIHTDTQYF; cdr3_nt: TGTGCCAGCAGCTCCGGTGGGATCCACACAGATACGCAGTATTTT
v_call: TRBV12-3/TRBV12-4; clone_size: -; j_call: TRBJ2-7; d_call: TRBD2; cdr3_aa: CASTPGRAYEQYF; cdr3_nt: TGTGCCAGCACTCCCGGGAGGGCCTACGAGCAGTACTTC
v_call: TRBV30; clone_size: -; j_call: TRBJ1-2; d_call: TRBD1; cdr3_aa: CAWSKSLPGQGKDTF; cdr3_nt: TGTGCCTGGAGTAAGTCCCTACCGGGACAGGGGAAGGACACCTTC
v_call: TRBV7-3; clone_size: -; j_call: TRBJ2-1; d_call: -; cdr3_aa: CASSLRQANYNEQFF; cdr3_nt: TGTGCCAGCAGCCTTAGACAGGCGAACTACAATGAGCAGTTCTTC
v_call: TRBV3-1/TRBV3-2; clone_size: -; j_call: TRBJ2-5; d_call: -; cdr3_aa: CASSPLLGVWETQYF; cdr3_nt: TGTGCCAGCAGTCCTCTTTTGGGGGTGTGGGAGACCCAGTACTTC
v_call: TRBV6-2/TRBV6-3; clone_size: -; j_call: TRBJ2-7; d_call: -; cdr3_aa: CASSYLRDKTGYEQYF; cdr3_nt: TGTGCCAGCAGTTACCTACGGGACAAGACGGGGTACGAGCAGTACTTC
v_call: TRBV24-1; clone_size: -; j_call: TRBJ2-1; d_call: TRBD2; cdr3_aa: CATSHRGGDYNEQFF; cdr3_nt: TGTGCCACCAGTCATCGGGGAGGGGATTACAATGAGCAGTTCTTC
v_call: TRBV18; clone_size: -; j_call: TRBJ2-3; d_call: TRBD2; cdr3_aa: CASSPGTSFRDTQYF; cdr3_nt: TGTGCCAGCTCACCCGGGACTAGTTTTAGAGATACGCAGTATTTT
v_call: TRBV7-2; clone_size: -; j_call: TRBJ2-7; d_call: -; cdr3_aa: CASSLATGARDYEQYF; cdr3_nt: TGTGCCAGCAGCTTAGCTACGGGGGCTCGGGACTACGAGCAGTACTTC
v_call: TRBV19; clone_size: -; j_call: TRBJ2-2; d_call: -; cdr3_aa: CASSPSGTTGELFF; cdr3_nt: TGTGCCAGTAGTCCCTCCGGGACCACCGGGGAGCTGTTTTTT
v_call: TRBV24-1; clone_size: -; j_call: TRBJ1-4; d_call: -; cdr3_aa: CATSAAGREKLFF; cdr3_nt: TGTGCCACCAGTGCAGCGGGGAGGGAAAAACTGTTTTTT
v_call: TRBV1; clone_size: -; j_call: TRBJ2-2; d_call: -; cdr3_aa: CTSSHLRLAKGTGELFF; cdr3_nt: TGCACCAGCAGCCATCTTCGACTAGCGAAGGGCACCGGGGAGCTGTTTTTT
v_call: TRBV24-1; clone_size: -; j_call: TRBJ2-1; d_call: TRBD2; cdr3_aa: CATSGLRAGGYNEQFF; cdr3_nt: TGTGCCACCAGTGGACTGCGAGCGGGGGGCTACAATGAGCAGTTCTTC
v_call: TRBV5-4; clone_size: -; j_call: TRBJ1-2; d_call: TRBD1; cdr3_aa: CASSQELTGGAYGYTF; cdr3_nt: TGTGCCAGCAGCCAGGAACTGACAGGGGGAGCCTATGGCTACACCTTC
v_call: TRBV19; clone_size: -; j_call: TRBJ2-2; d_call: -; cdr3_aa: CASSDQGSNTGELFF; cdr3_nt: TGTGCCAGTAGTGATCAGGGGTCAAACACCGGGGAGCTGTTTTTT
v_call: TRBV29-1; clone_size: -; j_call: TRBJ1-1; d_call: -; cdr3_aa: CSVEVGGQGTEAFF; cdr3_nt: TGCAGCGTTGAAGTAGGGGGGCAGGGCACTGAAGCTTTCTTT
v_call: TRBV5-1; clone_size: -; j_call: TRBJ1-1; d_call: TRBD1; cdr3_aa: CASSRRMGQGDTEAFF; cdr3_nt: TGCGCCAGCAGCCGCCGGATGGGACAGGGGGACACTGAAGCTTTCTTT
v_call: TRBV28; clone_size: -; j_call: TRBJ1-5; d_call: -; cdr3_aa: CASSSHDNQPQHF; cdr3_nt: TGTGCCAGCAGTTCCCATGATAATCAGCCCCAGCATTTT
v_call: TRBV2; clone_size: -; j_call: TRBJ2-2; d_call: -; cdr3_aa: CASSGWQGSNTGELFF; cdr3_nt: TGTGCCAGCAGTGGGTGGCAGGGATCGAACACCGGGGAGCTGTTTTTT
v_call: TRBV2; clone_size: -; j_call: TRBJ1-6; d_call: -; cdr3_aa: CASMRDLGSPLHF; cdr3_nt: TGTGCCAGCATGAGAGACCTCGGGTCACCCCTCCACTTT
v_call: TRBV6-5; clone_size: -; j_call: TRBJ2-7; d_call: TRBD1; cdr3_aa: CASSYLDRGAYEQYF; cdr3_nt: TGTGCCAGCAGTTACTTGGACAGGGGAGCCTACGAGCAGTACTTC
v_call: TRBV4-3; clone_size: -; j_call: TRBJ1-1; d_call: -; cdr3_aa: CASSQVSGQLNTEAFF; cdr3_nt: TGCGCCAGCAGCCAAGTCAGCGGACAGCTGAACACTGAAGCTTTCTTT
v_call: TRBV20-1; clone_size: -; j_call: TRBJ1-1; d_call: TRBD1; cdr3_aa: CSASPGQAVLTEAFF; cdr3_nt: TGCAGTGCTAGTCCCGGACAGGCAGTACTCACTGAAGCTTTCTTT
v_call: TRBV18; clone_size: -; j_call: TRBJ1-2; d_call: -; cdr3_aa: CASSTENYGYTF; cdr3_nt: TGTGCCAGCTCAACGGAAAACTATGGCTACACCTTC
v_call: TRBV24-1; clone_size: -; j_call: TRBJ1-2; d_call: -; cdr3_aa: CATSDGTGGYTF; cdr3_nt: TGTGCCACCAGTGACGGGACTGGTGGCTACACCTTC
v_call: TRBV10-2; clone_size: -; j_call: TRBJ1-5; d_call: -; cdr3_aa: CASSDWGNQPQHF; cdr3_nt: TGCGCCAGCAGCGACTGGGGAAATCAGCCCCAGCATTTT
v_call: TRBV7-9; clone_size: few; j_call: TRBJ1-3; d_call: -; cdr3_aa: CASSLNTLGNTIYF; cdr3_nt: TGTGCCAGCAGCTTAAACACCTTGGGAAACACCATATATTTT
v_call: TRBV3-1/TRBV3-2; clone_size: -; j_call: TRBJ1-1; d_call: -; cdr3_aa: CASSQLVNTEAFF; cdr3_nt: TGTGCCAGCAGCCAACTTGTTAACACTGAAGCTTTCTTT
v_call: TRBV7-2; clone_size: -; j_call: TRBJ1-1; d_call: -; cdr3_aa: CASSLDGTQKGAFF; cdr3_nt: TGTGCCAGCAGCTTAGATGGGACCCAGAAAGGAGCTTTCTTT
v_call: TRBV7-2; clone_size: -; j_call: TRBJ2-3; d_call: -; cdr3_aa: CASSHKRLDTQYF; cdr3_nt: TGTGCCAGCAGCCATAAGCGTTTAGATACGCAGTATTTT
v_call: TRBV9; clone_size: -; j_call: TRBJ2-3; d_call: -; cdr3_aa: CASSPSIGARGYTDTQYF; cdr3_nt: TGTGCCAGCAGCCCTAGTATTGGAGCCCGGGGTTACACAGATACGCAGTATTTT
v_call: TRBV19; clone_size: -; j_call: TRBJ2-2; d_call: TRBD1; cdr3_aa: CASKGTGTGDWELFF; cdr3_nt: TGTGCCAGTAAGGGAACCGGGACAGGGGATTGGGAGCTGTTTTTT
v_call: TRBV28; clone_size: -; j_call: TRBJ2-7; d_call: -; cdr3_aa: CASSFLGHEQYF; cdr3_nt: TGTGCCAGCAGTTTCTTAGGGCACGAGCAGTACTTC
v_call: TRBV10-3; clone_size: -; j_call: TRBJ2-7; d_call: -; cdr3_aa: CAISESLSIREQYF; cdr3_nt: TGTGCCATCAGTGAGTCTCTCTCTATACGTGAGCAGTACTTC
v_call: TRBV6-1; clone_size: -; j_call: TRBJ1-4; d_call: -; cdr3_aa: CASSDTKKLFF; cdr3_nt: TGTGCCAGCAGTGACACAAAAAAACTGTTTTTT
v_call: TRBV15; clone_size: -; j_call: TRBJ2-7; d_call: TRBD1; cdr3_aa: CATSRGQQGTYEQYF; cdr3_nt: TGTGCCACCAGCAGAGGCCAACAGGGGACCTACGAGCAGTACTTC
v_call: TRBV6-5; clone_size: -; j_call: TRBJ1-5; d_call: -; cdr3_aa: CASGTSRPVGQPQHF; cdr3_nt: TGTGCCAGCGGAACCTCTCGCCCAGTTGGGCAGCCCCAGCATTTT
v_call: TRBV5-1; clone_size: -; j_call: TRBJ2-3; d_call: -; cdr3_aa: CASSFVGPNTDTQYF; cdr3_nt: TGCGCCAGCAGCTTTGTTGGGCCCAACACAGATACGCAGTATTTT
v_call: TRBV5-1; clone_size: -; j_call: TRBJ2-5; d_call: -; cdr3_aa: CASSLPVKGGEKETQYF; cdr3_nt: TGCGCCAGCAGCTTGCCTGTAAAGGGGGGCGAGAAAGAGACCCAGTACTTC
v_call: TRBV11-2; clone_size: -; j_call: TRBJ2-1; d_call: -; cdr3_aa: CASSLEWGLYYNEQFF; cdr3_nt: TGTGCCAGCAGCTTAGAATGGGGGCTTTACTACAATGAGCAGTTCTTC
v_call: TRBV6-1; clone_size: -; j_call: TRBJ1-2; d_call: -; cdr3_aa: CASSEGGVRNGYTF; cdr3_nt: TGTGCCAGCAGTGAAGGCGGGGTTCGGAATGGCTACACCTTC